These 30 T cell receptor beta chains came from one sample sequenced in a study of cytomegalovirus exposure and HLA in healthy donors. The PCR had 60 Vbeta and 13 Jbeta primers. The data were produced by immunoSEQ multiplex PCR, yet TCRdb's version contains in-frame clones alone and is incomplete. The repertoire holds about 150,000 clones, 80% seen once, with 2.9% in the top ten. Specimen: PBMCs. Receptors originate from a woman under 40 in good health and CMV-seronegative.

V gene TRBV29-1 combines with J gene TRBJ2-2; D might be TRBD1 (5 bases). Trimming stripped 3 bases from V and 4 bases from J, with 15 bases between. The CDR3 contains 15 residues. The germline V gene has CDR1 SQVTM and CDR2 ANQGSEA. Here the CDR3 reads CSVEGGQGFTGELFF. For the CDR3, the DNA is TGCAGCGTTGAGGGTGGGCAGGGATTCACCGGGGAGCTGTTTTTT.

This clone occurred once. J is TRBJ1-2 and V is TRBV11-2, with D possibly being TRBD1 (6 bases). There are 13 residues in the CDR3. The ends were cut back, 6 bases at V and 10 bases at J, with 18 bases in the middle. Germline V CDR1 and CDR2: SGHAT, FQNNGV. The CDR3 sequence: CASRHTRQVVYTF. In nucleotides, the CDR3 is TGTGCCAGCAGGCATACCAGACAGGTGGTCTACACCTTC. The variable domain in full, with the rest retrieved from reference TRBV11-2 and TRBJ1-2, is EAGVAQSPRYKIIEKRQSVAFWCNPISGHATLYWYQQILGQGPKLLIQFQNNGVVDDSQLPKDRFSAERLKGVDSTLKIQPAKLEDSAVYLCASRHTRQVVYTFGSGTRLTVV.

The genes are TRBV27 and TRBJ2-1; 8 nucleotides agree with TRBD2. The junction had 6 bases not matched to a gene; V was cut back by 4 bases and J by 4 bases. This CDR3 contains 15 residues. Per the germline V gene, CDR1 is MNHEY and CDR2 is SMNVEV (reference sequence). CDR3 DNA sequence: TGTGCCAGCAGTTACGGACTAGCCCAATACAATGAGCAGTTCTTC. It yields the protein CASSYGLAQYNEQFF.

This clone was observed once. This CDR3 is also generated by other DNA sequences in the sample. This rearrangement joins TRBV5-1 to TRBJ2-1, with 15 bases aligning to TRBD2. The CDR3 runs 16 residues. In germline, CDR1 is SGHRS, CDR2 YFSETQ. The V and J ends lost 0 bases and 9 bases, in that order; junction bases with no gene match: 4. The CDR3 reads CASSLGTSGRASEQFF. The CDR3 DNA reads as TGCGCCAGCAGCTTGGGGACTAGCGGGAGGGCCAGTGAGCAGTTCTTC.

The rearrangement links TRBV20-1 to TRBJ1-2; no reliable D call. V was shortened by 1 base and J by 7 bases, with 4 bases between the two germline ends. The CDR3 spans 10 residues. CDR1 is DFQATT, CDR2 SNEGSKA, per germline (reference sequence). CDR3 coding DNA: TGCAGTGCTAGAGTGCGTGGCTACACCTTC. Translated: CSARVRGYTF.

CDR3 sequence (DNA): TGTGCCAGCAGCTTAAAAAGGAGCCACCTAGTCACAGATACGCAGTATTTT. Its protein product is CASSLKRSHLVTDTQYF. The V gene is TRBV7-2, the J gene TRBJ2-3; D unresolved. V was trimmed by 2 bases and J by 2 bases, leaving 17 bases between them. Germline CDR1 reads SGHTA; CDR2 reads FQGNSA. The CDR3 runs to 17 residues.

The chain is built from TRBV29-1 and TRBJ1-2; D is perhaps TRBD1 (5 bases). Looked up from germline, CDR1 is SQVTM and CDR2 is ANQGSEA. There are 11 residues in the CDR3. Trimming removed 3 bases from V and 6 bases from J, with 8 bases in between. The CDR3 DNA sequence: TGCAGCGTTGATGCGGGGGATGGCTACACCTTC. Translation gives CSVDAGDGYTF.

The chain is built from TRBV9 and TRBJ2-2, with D perhaps matching TRBD1 (6 bases). This CDR3 has 15 amino acids. Germline V gene sequence: CDR1 SGDLS, CDR2 YYNGEE. V was pared by 4 bases and J by 1 base, with 11 bases between. The CDR3 bases are TGTGCCAGCAGCTCTCAGGGACAGAACACCGGGGAGCTGTTTTTT. Translating it yields CASSSQGQNTGELFF.

This chain connects TRBV9 to TRBJ2-1, with D unresolved. The CDR3 runs 14 residues. Trimming removed 3 bases from V and 5 bases from J, with 12 bases in between. Per the germline V gene, CDR1 is SGDLS and CDR2 is YYNGEE. In DNA, the CDR3 is TGTGCCAGCAGCGGGGTGAACCGGGACAATGAGCAGTTCTTC. Amino acids: CASSGVNRDNEQFF. Based on the CDR3 plus reference TRBV9 and TRBJ2-1, the full variable domain is DSGVTQTPKHLITATGQRVTLRCSPRSGDLSVYWYQQSLDQGLQFLIQYYNGEERAKGNILERFSAQQFPDLHSELNLSSLELGDSALYFCASSGVNRDNEQFFGPGTRLTVL.

This sequence joins TRBV30 and TRBJ1-1; possible D gene TRBD1, 6 bases. Germline values: CDR1 GTSNPN, CDR2 SVGIG (reference sequence). Trimming removed 3 bases from V and 2 bases from J, with 10 bases in between. The CDR3 spans 13 residues. The CDR3 bases are TGTGCCTGGAGGGACAGCCTAAACACTGAAGCTTTCTTT. The encoded protein is CAWRDSLNTEAFF.

The gene calls are TRBV11-3 and TRBJ2-1; 10 bases are a match to TRBD2. This CDR3 is 15 amino acids long. CDR1 is SGHNT and CDR2 is YENEEA in the germline V gene. V lost 5 bases to trimming and J lost 2 bases; unmatched junction nucleotides: 3. CDR3 in DNA: TGTGCCAGCAGCGGTCTAGCGGGGGCCTACAATGAGCAGTTCTTC. This codes for CASSGLAGAYNEQFF.

V usage is TRBV18 and J usage is TRBJ2-7; 8 bases map to TRBD1. Trimming took 2 bases from V and 3 from J; bases not matched to a gene: 6. CDR1 and CDR2 from the germline V gene are KGHSH and LQKENI. The CDR3 totals 15 residues. The CDR3 reads CASSPEYRGSYEQYF. As DNA, the CDR3 is TGTGCCAGCTCACCAGAGTACAGGGGGAGCTACGAGCAGTACTTC. Drawing the rest from reference TRBV18 and TRBJ2-7, the complete variable domain is NAGVMQNPRHLVRRRGQEARLRCSPMKGHSHVYWYRQLPEEGLKFMVYLQKENIIDESGMPKERFSAEFPKEGPSILRIQQVVRGDSAAYFCASSPEYRGSYEQYFGPGTRLTVT.

The J gene is TRBJ2-4, the V gene TRBV5-6; 8 bases agree with TRBD1. The CDR3 loop spans 13 amino acids. Looked up from germline, CDR1 is SGHDT and CDR2 is YYEEEE. The V and J ends lost 3 bases and 8 bases, in that order; junction bases with no gene match: 4. Here the CDR3 DNA reads TGTGCCAGCAGCTCTGACAGGGGAGACATTCAGTACTTC. It is translated as CASSSDRGDIQYF.

The chain employs TRBV6-5 and TRBJ2-7; 8 bases map to TRBD1. J was trimmed by 6 bases and V by 10 bases; bases with no gene match: 11. CDR1 and CDR2 from the germline V gene are MNHEY and SVGAGI. The CDR3 is 13 amino acids. CDR3 sequence (DNA): TGTGCCACCCCTATGGACAGGGTGGGCGAGCAGTACTTC. The encoded protein is CATPMDRVGEQYF.

The J gene is TRBJ2-1, the V gene TRBV5-1, with TRBD2 matching 12 bases. The V gene end was trimmed by 5 bases and the J gene end by 1 base; junction bases not matched to a gene: 13. Germline V CDR1 and CDR2: SGHRS, YFSETQ. This CDR3 has 19 amino acids. In DNA form, the CDR3 reads TGCGCCAGCAGAGTAGGGCTAGCGGGGGGGCCTGGGTCCTACAATGAGCAGTTCTTC. As protein: CASRVGLAGGPGSYNEQFF.

This chain joins TRBV2 and TRBJ1-1; D not resolved. The CDR3 is 13 residues long. Per germline, CDR1 SNHLY and CDR2 FYNNEI. The V end was cut by 4 bases, the J end by 2 bases, with 8 bases between. CDR3 sequence: CASSGELNTEAFF. CDR3 DNA sequence: TGTGCCAGCAGTGGGGAGCTAAACACTGAAGCTTTCTTT. The entire variable domain, with the rest obtained from reference TRBV2 and TRBJ1-1, is as follows: EPEVTQTPSHQVTQMGQEVILRCVPISNHLYFYWYRQILGQKVEFLVSFYNNEISEKSEIFDDQFSVERPDGSNFTLKIRSTKLEDSAMYFCASSGELNTEAFFGQGTRLTVV.

The CDR3 reads CASSQGLGGSTGELFF. The CDR3 DNA reads as TGCGCCAGCAGCCAAGGTTTGGGGGGGTCGACCGGGGAGCTGTTTTTT. The chain has TRBV4-1 and TRBJ2-2; TRBD2 matches 7 bases. The CDR3 has 16 residues. The germline V gene encodes CDR1 MGHRA and CDR2 YSYEKL. Unmatched junction bases numbered 7, after V lost 1 base and J lost 5 bases.

A few counts support this clone. The chain carries TRBV4-1 and TRBJ2-7; 7 bases line up with TRBD1. This CDR3 has 14 residues. V trimming: 4 bases; J trimming: 2 bases; junction bases outside the gene matches: 5. Looked up from germline, CDR1 is MGHRA and CDR2 is YSYEKL. The CDR3 DNA reads TGCGCCAGCAGCCCTAAGACAGGGACCTACGAGCAGTACTTC. Protein product: CASSPKTGTYEQYF.

The chain employs TRBV15 and TRBJ2-5; TRBD1 matches at 8 bases. Germline CDR1 reads LNHNV; CDR2 reads YYDKDF (reference sequence). V shed 1 base, J shed 3 bases, and the junction held 7 bases outside the gene matches. This CDR3 is built from 16 residues. The CDR3 spells CATSRGLGQGEETQYF. The CDR3 DNA sequence: TGTGCCACCAGCAGAGGGCTTGGACAGGGAGAAGAGACCCAGTACTTC.

The V and J genes are TRBV19 and TRBJ2-7; the D gene is possibly TRBD1 (5 bases). This CDR3 contains 13 residues. V was shortened by 6 bases and J by 3 bases, with 12 bases between the two germline ends. The germline gives CDR1 LNHDA, CDR2 SQIVND (reference sequence). The CDR3 sequence is CASRKDGHYEQYF. The CDR3 DNA sequence: TGTGCCAGTAGGAAGGACGGACACTACGAGCAGTACTTC.

The J gene is TRBJ1-6, the V gene TRBV5-1, with TRBD1 matching over 8 bases. CDR1 and CDR2 from the germline V gene are SGHRS and YFSETQ. CDR3 length: 15 residues. V shed 0 bases, J shed 5 bases, and the junction held 1 base outside the gene matches. As DNA, the CDR3 is TGCGCCAGCAGCTTGGCCAGGGGGCATAATTCACCCCTCCACTTT. Protein sequence: CASSLARGHNSPLHF.

The rearrangement joins TRBV5-1 to TRBJ2-3, with 8 positions matching TRBD2. This CDR3 region has 13 residues. Looked up from germline, CDR1 is SGHRS and CDR2 is YFSETQ. V was pared by 5 bases and J by 7 bases, with 6 bases of the junction left unmatched. The CDR3 sequence is CASSSGGPHTQYF. The CDR3 DNA sequence: TGCGCCAGCAGTTCGGGGGGGCCGCATACGCAGTATTTT.

The V gene is TRBV25-1, the J gene TRBJ2-3; 7 bases map to TRBD2. Germline loops: CDR1 MGHDK, CDR2 SYGVNS. The ends lost 3 bases at V and 2 bases at J; junction bases unmatched: 8. The CDR3 sequence is 16 residues long. The CDR3 nucleotides read TGTGCCAGCAGTGATATGGCTAGCGGCTTCACAGATACGCAGTATTTT. Amino acids: CASSDMASGFTDTQYF.

V gene TRBV7-8 combines with J gene TRBJ2-7; 8 bases map to TRBD2. V shed 6 bases, J shed 0 bases, and the junction held 10 bases outside the gene matches. Germline-derived CDR1 and CDR2 are SGHVS and FQNEAQ. The CDR3 spans 16 residues. The CDR3 region has the DNA TGTGCCAGCAGACCGAGGGGCGGGAGGCCCTCCTACGAGCAGTACTTC. Amino acid sequence: CASRPRGGRPSYEQYF.

The chain employs TRBV5-1 and TRBJ2-1; D is unresolved. The length of the CDR3 is 15 residues. V shed 1 base and J shed 3 bases, with 11 bases lying between them. Germline lookup yields CDR1 SGHRS and CDR2 YFSETQ. CDR3 coding DNA: TGCGCCAGCAGCTTGATATCGCGGAGCTACAATGAGCAGTTCTTC. Translating gives CASSLISRSYNEQFF.

The rearrangement uses TRBV2 and TRBJ1-4; 11 nucleotides align to TRBD1. The CDR3 is made up of 17 amino acids. Trimming removed 2 bases from V and 8 bases from J; junction bases left unmatched: 10. The V gene's germline CDR1 is SNHLY and CDR2 FYNNEI. The DNA of the CDR3 is TGTGCCAGCAGTGAAAATGGACAGGGGGCGTGGGGGGAAAAACTGTTTTTT. Amino acids: CASSENGQGAWGEKLFF.

The V call is TRBV6-5, the J call TRBJ2-5; unclear D gene. Germline V gives CDR1 MNHEY, CDR2 SVGAGI. The CDR3 runs 15 residues. V lost 0 bases to trimming and J lost 11 bases, with 19 bases between them. CDR3 DNA: TGTGCCAGCAGTTACTCGACGGGTCCTATTATGGAGCAGTACTTC. It codes for CASSYSTGPIMEQYF.

This clone occurred a few times. The chain recombines TRBV5-1 with TRBJ2-1; 8 bases map to TRBD1. The CDR3 spans 14 residues. V dropped 0 bases and J dropped 10; count of bases not matched to a gene: 6. The germline V gene has CDR1 SGHRS and CDR2 YFSETQ. CDR3 coding DNA: TGCGCCAGCAGCTTGGGGACAGGGTTTCGAGAGCAGTTCTTC. It yields the protein CASSLGTGFREQFF.

The rearrangement joins TRBV19 to TRBJ1-1; D remains ambiguous. The CDR3 covers 13 residues. Germline V gives CDR1 LNHDA, CDR2 SQIVND (reference sequence). The V end was cut by 6 bases, the J end by 9 bases, with 17 bases between. The DNA of the CDR3 is TGTGCCAGTAGCACTGGGAGTCTCGGCAAAGCTTTCTTT. Protein product: CASSTGSLGKAFF. Looking up the rest from reference TRBV19 and TRBJ1-1 gives the full variable domain: DGGITQSPKYLFRKEGQNVTLSCEQNLNHDAMYWYRQDPGQGLRLIYYSQIVNDFQKGDIAEGYSVSREKKESFPLTVTSAQKNPTAFYLCASSTGSLGKAFFGQGTRLTVV.

The chain is built from TRBV6-6 and TRBJ2-5; TRBD1 matches at 8 bases. The germline V gene encodes CDR1 MNHNY and CDR2 SVGAGI (reference sequence). V gave up 1 base and J gave up 3 bases; unmatched junction bases: 1. This CDR3 region has 14 residues. The CDR3 spells CASSYWTGKETQYF. In DNA form, the CDR3 reads TGTGCCAGCAGTTACTGGACAGGGAAAGAGACCCAGTACTTC.